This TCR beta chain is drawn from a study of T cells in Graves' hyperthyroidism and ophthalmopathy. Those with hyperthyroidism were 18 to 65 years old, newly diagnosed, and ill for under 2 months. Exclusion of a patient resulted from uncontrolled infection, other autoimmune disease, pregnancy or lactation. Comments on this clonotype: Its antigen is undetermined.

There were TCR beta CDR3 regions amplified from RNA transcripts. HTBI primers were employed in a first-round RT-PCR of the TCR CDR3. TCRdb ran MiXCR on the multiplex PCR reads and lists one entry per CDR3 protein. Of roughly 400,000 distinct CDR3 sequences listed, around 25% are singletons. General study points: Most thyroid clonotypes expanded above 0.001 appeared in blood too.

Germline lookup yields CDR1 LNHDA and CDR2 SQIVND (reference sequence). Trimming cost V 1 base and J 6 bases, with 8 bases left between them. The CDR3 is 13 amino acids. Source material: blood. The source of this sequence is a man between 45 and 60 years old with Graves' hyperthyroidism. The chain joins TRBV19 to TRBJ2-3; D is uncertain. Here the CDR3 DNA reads TGTGCCAGTAGTATAGCCGCTACGGATACGCAGTATTTT. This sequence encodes CASSIAATDTQYF.